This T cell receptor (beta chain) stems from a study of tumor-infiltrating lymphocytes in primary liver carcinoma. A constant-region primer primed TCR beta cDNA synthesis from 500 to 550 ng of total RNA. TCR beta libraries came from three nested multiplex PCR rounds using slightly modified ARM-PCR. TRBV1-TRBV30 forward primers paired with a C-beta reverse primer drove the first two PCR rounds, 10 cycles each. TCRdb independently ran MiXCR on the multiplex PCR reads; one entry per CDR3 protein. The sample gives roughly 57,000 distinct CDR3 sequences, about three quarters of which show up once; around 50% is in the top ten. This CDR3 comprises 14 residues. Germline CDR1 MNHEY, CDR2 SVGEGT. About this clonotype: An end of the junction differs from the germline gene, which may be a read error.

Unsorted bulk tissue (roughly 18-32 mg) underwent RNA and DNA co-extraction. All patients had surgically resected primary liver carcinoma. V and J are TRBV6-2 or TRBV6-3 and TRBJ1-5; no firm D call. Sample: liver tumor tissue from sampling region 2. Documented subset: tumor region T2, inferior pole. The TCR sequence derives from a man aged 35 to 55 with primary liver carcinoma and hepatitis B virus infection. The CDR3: CTSSISQGNQPQHF. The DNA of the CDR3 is TGTACCAGCAGTATCTCCCAGGGCAATCAGCCCCAGCATTTT.